This T cell receptor (beta chain) was captured in a study of cytomegalovirus exposure and HLA in healthy donors. At the level of the study: Genotyping of hundreds of donors showed that about 84% belonged to the Caucasian-associated ancestry cluster. General study points: Presence/absence results assume similar sequencing depth per donor, which may not hold. Per a later analysis, about 18,000 TCR beta sequences showed association with HLA alleles at 0.05 false discovery rate. Under in vitro conditions, three CMV-associated chains were confirmed as specific for CMV antigens.

Regarding this clone: Its antigen is unidentified.

The CDR3 length is 15 residues. The germline V gene has CDR1 SGHTA and CDR2 FQGTGA. V was pared by 5 bases and J by 4 bases, with 18 bases between. PCR involved 60 Vbeta and 13 Jbeta primers. The assay was immunoSEQ multiplex PCR, and TCRdb's table has in-frame clones only and misses some. Of 220,000 or so clones in the sample, almost 80% were seen once. This receptor was obtained from a male donor in good health and CMV-seronegative. The chain joins TRBV7-3 to TRBJ2-7; a possible D gene is TRBD1 (6 bases). Sequencing was done on a sample of PBMCs. In DNA, the CDR3 is TGTGCCAGCAGCCCCGGACAGAAAAGACCTTACGAGCAGTACTTC. This gives the protein CASSPGQKRPYEQYF.